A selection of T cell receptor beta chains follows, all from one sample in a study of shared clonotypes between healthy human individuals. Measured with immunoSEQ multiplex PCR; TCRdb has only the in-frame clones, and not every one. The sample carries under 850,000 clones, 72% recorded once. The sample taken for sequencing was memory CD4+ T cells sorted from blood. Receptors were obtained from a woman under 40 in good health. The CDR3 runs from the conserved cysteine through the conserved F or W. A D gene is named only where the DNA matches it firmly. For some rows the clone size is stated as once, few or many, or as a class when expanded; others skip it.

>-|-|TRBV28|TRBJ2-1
TGTGCCAGCAGAGCAGGGGGGGCGGGGACTGAGCAGTTCTTC
CASRAGGAGTEQFF
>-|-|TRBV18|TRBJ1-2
TGTGCCAGCTCACCAGGAGGGCCCGGGCCTTACTATGGCTACACCTTC
CASSPGGPGPYYGYTF
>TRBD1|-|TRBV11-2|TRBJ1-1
TGTGCCAGCAGCCCACATGGACAGGGGGACACTGAAGCTTTCTTT
CASSPHGQGDTEAFF
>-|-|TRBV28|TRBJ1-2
TGTGCCAGCAGCCTTGGGACACCGGCTAACTATGGCTACACCTTC
CASSLGTPANYGYTF
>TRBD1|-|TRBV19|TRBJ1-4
TGTGCCAGTAATCGACAGGGTATCGGACTGTTTTTT
CASNRQGIGLFF
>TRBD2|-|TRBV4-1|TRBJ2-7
TGCGCCAGCAGCCGACTAGCGGGATCCTACGAGCAGTACTTC
CASSRLAGSYEQYF
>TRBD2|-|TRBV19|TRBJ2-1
TGTGCCAGTAGTTTCCGGCCTTCTGGCGGGAGTGGAAATGAGCAGTTCTTC
CASSFRPSGGSGNEQFF
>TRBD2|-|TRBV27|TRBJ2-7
TGTGCCAGCAGTTTTCCGGGACTAGAAGTACACGAGCAGTACTTC
CASSFPGLEVHEQYF
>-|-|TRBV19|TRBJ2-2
TGTGCCAGTAGTATAGACCTAGCAATGAGGGCCCGAACCGGGGAGCTGTTTTTT
CASSIDLAMRARTGELFF
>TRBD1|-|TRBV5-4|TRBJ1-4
TGTGCCAGCAGCTTGGGACAGGGGGCGAGGAATGAAAAACTGTTTTTT
CASSLGQGARNEKLFF
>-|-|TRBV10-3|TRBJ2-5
TGTGCCATCAGTGAGTCGAACACTAGCCCCATGAAAGAGACCCAGTACTTC
CAISESNTSPMKETQYF
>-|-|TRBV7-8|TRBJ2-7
TGTGCCAGCAAGAGTCCAGGGGAGCCCTACGAGCAGTACTTC
CASKSPGEPYEQYF
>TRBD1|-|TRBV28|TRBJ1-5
TGTGCCAGCAGTCCGCTTCGGCGACAGGGCTTTCAGCCCCAGCATTTT
CASSPLRRQGFQPQHF
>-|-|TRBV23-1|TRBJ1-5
TGCGCCAGCAGTCAATCGGCGGTGGGTCACCATCAGCCCCAGCATTTT
CASSQSAVGHHQPQHF
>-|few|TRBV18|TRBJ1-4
TGTGCCAGCTCCCCCAGTATGGGGGCGCAAGGTGAAAAACTGTTTTTT
CASSPSMGAQGEKLFF
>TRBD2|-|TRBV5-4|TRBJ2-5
TGTGCCAGCAGCCCGGGACTAGCGGACTCGGGGGCCCAGTACTTC
CASSPGLADSGAQYF
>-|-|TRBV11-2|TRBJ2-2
TGTGCCAGCAGCCCCGGACCCCTGAACACCGGGGAGCTGTTTTTT
CASSPGPLNTGELFF
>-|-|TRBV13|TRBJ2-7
TGTGCCAGCAGCTTAGGTTGGTGGGGAGACCCAATTTCCGAGCAGTACTTC
CASSLGWWGDPISEQYF
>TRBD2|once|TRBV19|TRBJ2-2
TGTGCCAGTAGTATTGGAGTTGTCCTCGGGGGGTCTAACGGGGAGCTGTTTTTT
CASSIGVVLGGSNGELFF
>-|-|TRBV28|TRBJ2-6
TGTGCCAGCACAGCCCAAGGTTACGGGGCCAACGTCCTGACTTTC
CASTAQGYGANVLTF
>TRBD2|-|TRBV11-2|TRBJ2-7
TGTGCCAGCAGCTATGGACTAGCGGGAGGATTCGAGCAGTACTTC
CASSYGLAGGFEQYF
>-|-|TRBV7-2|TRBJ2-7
TGTGCCAGCAGCTTAGGGTTCTCGGGGAGCTCCTACGAGCAGTACTTC
CASSLGFSGSSYEQYF
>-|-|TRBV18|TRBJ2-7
TGTGCCAGCACCCCCCGGCCGGTGAGCTCCTACGAGCAGTACTTC
CASTPRPVSSYEQYF
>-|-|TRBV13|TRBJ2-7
TGTGCCAGCAGCTTGGACGAGCAGTACTTC
CASSLDEQYF
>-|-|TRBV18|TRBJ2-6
TGTGCCAGCTCACCTTCTCTAGGGGCCAACGTCCTGACTTTC
CASSPSLGANVLTF
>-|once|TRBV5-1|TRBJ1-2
TGCGCCAGCAGCTTGGACGAGGGTGTCCTTGGCTACACCTTC
CASSLDEGVLGYTF
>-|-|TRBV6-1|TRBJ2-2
TGTGCCAGCAGTCACCCTGCGGGCACCGGGGAGCTGTTTTTT
CASSHPAGTGELFF
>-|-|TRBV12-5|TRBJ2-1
TGTGCTAGTGGTTTGGTCCATTCTCAAGCCTACAATGAGCAGTTCTTC
CASGLVHSQAYNEQFF
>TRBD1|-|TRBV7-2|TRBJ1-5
TGTGCCAGCAGCTTGTGGACAGGATCTAGCAATCAGCCCCAGCATTTT
CASSLWTGSSNQPQHF
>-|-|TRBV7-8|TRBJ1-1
TGTGCCAGCAGCTCGGACGGGATAATGAACACTGAAGCTTTCTTT
CASSSDGIMNTEAFF
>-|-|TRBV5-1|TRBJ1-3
TGCGCCAGCAGCTTGGCCCCGGGGCGAATAAACACCATATATTTT
CASSLAPGRINTIYF
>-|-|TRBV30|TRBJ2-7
TGTGCCTGGAGTAGAGGAGAAGGCGAGCAGTACTTC
CAWSRGEGEQYF
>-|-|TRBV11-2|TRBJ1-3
TGTGCCAGCAGCTTTCAGTCGTTCTCTGGAAACACCATATATTTT
CASSFQSFSGNTIYF
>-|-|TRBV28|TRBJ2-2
TGTGCCAGCAGGCCGACAGGCTGGGCCGGGGAGCTGTTTTTT
CASRPTGWAGELFF
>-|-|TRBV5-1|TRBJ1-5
TGCGCCAGCAGCTTGGGTCCAGGATCAAGCAATCAGCCCCAGCATTTT
CASSLGPGSSNQPQHF
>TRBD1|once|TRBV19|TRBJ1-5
TGTGCCAGTAGGCGATGGGGACAGGGGGTAAGCAATCAGCCCCAGCATTTT
CASRRWGQGVSNQPQHF
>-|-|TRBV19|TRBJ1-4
TGTGCCACGGGGGGGCAGGGTCGGGAGAAACTGTTTTTT
CATGGQGREKLFF
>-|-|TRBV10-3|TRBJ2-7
TGTGCCAGCATTACGGACAGAGGCTACGAGCAGTACTTC
CASITDRGYEQYF
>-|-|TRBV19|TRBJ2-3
TGTGCCAGTAGTAACGGCCCTAGCACAGATACGCAGTATTTT
CASSNGPSTDTQYF
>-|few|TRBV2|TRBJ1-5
TGTGCCAGCAGAGGGGATAGCAATCAGCCCCAGCATTTT
CASRGDSNQPQHF
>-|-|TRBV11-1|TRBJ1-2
TGTGCCAGCAGCTTATCCGGCCCACAGGGCGGCTACACCTTC
CASSLSGPQGGYTF
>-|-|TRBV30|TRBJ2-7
TGTGCCTGGAGTCAGTCGGGATTCTACGAGCAGTACTTC
CAWSQSGFYEQYF
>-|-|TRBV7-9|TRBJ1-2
TGTGCCAGCAGCTTAAGAGTTTTCCCTAACTATGGCTACACCTTC
CASSLRVFPNYGYTF
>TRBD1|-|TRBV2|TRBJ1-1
TGTGCCAGCAGAATCGACAGGGAGACTGAAGCTTTCTTT
CASRIDRETEAFF
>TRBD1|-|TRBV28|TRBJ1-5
TGTGCCAGCAGTTTGGGACAGGGAGGGATAGGTAGCAATCAGCCCCAGCATTTT
CASSLGQGGIGSNQPQHF